This T cell receptor (beta chain) was obtained from a study of post-analysis software for immune sequencing data. The overall study: Disease courses included relapsing-remitting, secondary progressive and progressive-relapsing multiple sclerosis.

Trimming left V 3 bases short and J 5 bases short, with 15 bases between. Germline V CDR1 and CDR2: SQVTM, ANQGSEA. The CDR3 sequence is 14 residues long. cDNA libraries for TCR beta contained unique molecular identifiers. Each sample of about 0.9 to 10 million input T cells yielded roughly 500,000 cDNA molecules, so each molecule approximated one T cell. From the PCR reads, TCRdb called clonotypes with MiXCR, one entry per CDR3 protein. There are about 820,000 distinct CDR3 sequences in the sample; approximately 57% occur only once, and 4.6% lies in the top ten. Study observations and caveats: The study found TRBV5-6, TRBV5-1 and TRBV20-1 among about five TRBV segments more frequent in patients than controls. Under F measure analysis, samples from one preparation batch co-clustered strongly. The study found significantly lower normalized Chao1 diversity in multiple sclerosis patients than in controls.

This clonotype showed up just a few times. Its antigen is currently unknown. Material: blood. The source is a girl between 5 and 17 years old with multiple sclerosis. This chain uses TRBV29-1 with TRBJ2-3; the D is unclear. The DNA for the CDR3 is TGCAGCGTTGAGGTAGGGCAGGCCGGAGATACGCAGTATTTT. Translated: CSVEVGQAGDTQYF.